This TCR beta chain was identified during a study of blood T cell repertoires in COVID-19 (dated by TCRdb to about 2020). Some background on the complete study: Samples from collaborators originated in the United States, Italy and Spain and spanned both the acute and convalescent phases of COVID-19. The prospective study material was composed of cDNA or gDNA derived from T cells, B-cell-depleted T cells, or PBMCs. Subjects who had been exposed to COVID-19, were actively infected with it, or had recovered from it provided the deeply sampled blood TCRbeta repertoires that made up the dataset. The repertoires were released in a freely available public database meant as a resource for research on the immune response to SARS-CoV-2. The samples were drawn from the first 160 participants of the ongoing ImmuneRACE study and from 1,254 subjects provided by 6 global collaborators. Nearly every sample came with metadata listing a de-identified subject ID, COVID-19 status, age in years and sex. Where HLA class I and class II types were available, the types were taken from metadata supplied by the sample provider, not from assay-based typing.

As for this clone: What this receptor recognizes is not known. Per-nucleotide qualities are absent, and no much larger clonotype sits a single base away.

TCRbeta CDR3 regions were amplified from genomic DNA by means of the immunoSEQ Assay, a bias-controlled multiplex PCR. The published analysis was carried out like this. Within the assay, amplification of reference gene primers was used to estimate how many nucleated cells each sample contained. To quantify the absolute abundance of each unique TCRbeta CDR3 rearrangement, sequence reads were collapsed and filtered. Productive Simpson clonality was computed per sample as the square root of Simpson's diversity index over productive rearrangements. This immuneACCESS table, as held by TCRdb, lists in-frame sequences with V and J called but not all clones. Of the missing ones, under half trace to an unresolved V gene in checked studies; the others have no known cause. V and J calls and clone size are copied from that table; D and trimming were computed from the DNA. The table for this sample lists about 80,000 clones; around 82% of them were counted only once. The ten biggest clones cover 21% of the sample.

What the authors observed across the whole study: Clinical and demographic metadata were provided uncurated, with the amount varying by source and participant.

The CDR3 contains 16 residues, cysteine and phenylalanine counted. The CDR3 DNA has 48 bases and is translated from base 1. Reading the germline V gene (reference sequence) gives CDR1 SGHNT and CDR2 YYREEE. The junction carries 16 bases between V and J, which are trimmed by 3 bases and 2 bases respectively. Whole blood was collected in K2EDTA tubes by collaborating institutions according to the institutions' own protocols. For TCRbeta analysis, collaborator samples were shipped as frozen whole blood, as isolated PBMCs, or as DNA extracted from either sample type. The chain was built from TRBV5-4 and TRBJ2-3; TRBD2 is a weak D gene call, 7 bases matching. This TCR was sampled from a human donor in a cohort sampled during active COVID-19. What was sequenced was peripheral blood. CDR3 sequence: CASSSGGGAPTDTQYF. The base sequence is TGTGCCAGCAGCTCCGGTGGGGGGGCCCCCACAGATACGCAGTATTTT.